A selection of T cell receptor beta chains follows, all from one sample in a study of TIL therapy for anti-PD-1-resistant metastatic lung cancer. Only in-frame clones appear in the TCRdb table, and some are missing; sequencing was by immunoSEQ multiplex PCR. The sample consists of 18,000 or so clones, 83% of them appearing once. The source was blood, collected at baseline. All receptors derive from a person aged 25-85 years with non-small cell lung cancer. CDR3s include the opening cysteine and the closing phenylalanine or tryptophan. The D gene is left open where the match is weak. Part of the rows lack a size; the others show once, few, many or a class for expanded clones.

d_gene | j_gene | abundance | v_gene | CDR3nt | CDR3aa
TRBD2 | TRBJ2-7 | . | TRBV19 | TGTGCCAGTAGGGGCGGGAGCGAGCAGTACTTC | CASRGGSEQYF
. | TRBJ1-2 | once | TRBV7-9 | TGTGCCAGCAGCCGAGTGACAGATAACTATGGCTACACCTTC | CASSRVTDNYGYTF
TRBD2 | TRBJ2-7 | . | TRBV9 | TGTGCCAGCAGCGTATCTACTAGCGTATTGTACGAGCAGTACTTC | CASSVSTSVLYEQYF
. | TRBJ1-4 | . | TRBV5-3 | TGTGCCAGAAGCGTGTACCAGGAAAAACTGTTTTTT | CARSVYQEKLFF
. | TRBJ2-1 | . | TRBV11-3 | TGTGCCAGCAGCTTAGGGGCAGGACCCGGAGAGCAGTTCTTC | CASSLGAGPGEQFF
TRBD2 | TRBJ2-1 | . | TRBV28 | TGTGCCAGCAGTCCCAGCCGGGGGGTCACCAACGATGAGCAGTTCTTC | CASSPSRGVTNDEQFF
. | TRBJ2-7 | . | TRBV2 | TGTGCCAGCAGAAGAGAGGAGCAGTACTTC | CASRREEQYF
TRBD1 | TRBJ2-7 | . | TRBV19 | TGTGCCAGTAGTATTACAGGGGGCGAGCAGTACTTC | CASSITGGEQYF
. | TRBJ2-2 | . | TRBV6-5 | TGTGCCACGACCACAGGGAACACCGGGGAGCTGTTTTTT | CATTTGNTGELFF
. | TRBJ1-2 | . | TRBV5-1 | TGCGCCAGCAGCTACAGGGATAACTATGGCTACACCTTC | CASSYRDNYGYTF
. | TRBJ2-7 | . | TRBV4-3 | TGCGCCAGCAGCCAAGACCGGGGAGTCGAAAGAGAGCAGTACTTC | CASSQDRGVEREQYF
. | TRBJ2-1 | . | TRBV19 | TGTGCCAGTAGTATACAGGGGAAACACAATGAGCAGTTCTTC | CASSIQGKHNEQFF
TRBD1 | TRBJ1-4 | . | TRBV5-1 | TGCGCCAGCAGCCCGAACTTCCGGGACAGGGGTCATGAAAAACTGTTTTTT | CASSPNFRDRGHEKLFF
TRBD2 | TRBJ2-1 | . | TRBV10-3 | TGTGCCATCAGTGAGTCGGTACTAGCGGGAGACGAGCAGTTCTTC | CAISESVLAGDEQFF
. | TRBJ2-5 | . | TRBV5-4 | TGTGCCAGCAGCTTGGCGCCCGTTGAGACCCAGTACTTC | CASSLAPVETQYF
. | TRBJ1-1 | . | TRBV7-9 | TGTGCCAGCCGCGGGCGGAACACTGAAGCTTTCTTT | CASRGRNTEAFF
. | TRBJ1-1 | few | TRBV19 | TGTGCCAGTAGTCCGACACAAAACACTGAAGCTTTCTTT | CASSPTQNTEAFF
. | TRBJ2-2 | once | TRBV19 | TGTGCCAGTAGTAAGGGGGCCGGGGAGCTGTTTTTT | CASSKGAGELFF
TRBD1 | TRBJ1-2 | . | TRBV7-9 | TGTGCCAGCAGCCTAGGACTCGACAGGGCGGGCGGCTACACCTTC | CASSLGLDRAGGYTF
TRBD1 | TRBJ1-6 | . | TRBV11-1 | TGTGCCAGCAGCCAGGACAGGGAGGTGGCACCCCTCCACTTT | CASSQDREVAPLHF
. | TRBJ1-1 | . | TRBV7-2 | TGTGCCAGCAGCTACGCCTCACGGAACACTGAAGCTTTCTTT | CASSYASRNTEAFF
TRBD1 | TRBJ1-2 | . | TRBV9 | TGTGCCAGCAGCGTAACAGGGGGCGCAGGAATTTCGGTAGGCACCTTC | CASSVTGGAGISVGTF
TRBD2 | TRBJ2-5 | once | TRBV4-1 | TGCGCCAGCAGCCAAGGGACTAGCGGGACTGGGGAGACCCAGTACTTC | CASSQGTSGTGETQYF
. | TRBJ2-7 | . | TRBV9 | TGTGCCAGCAGCGCCGGTGACACGATGTCCGACGAGCAGTACTTC | CASSAGDTMSDEQYF
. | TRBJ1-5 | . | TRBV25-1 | TGTGCCAGCAGTGAATGTTTCAGGGCGGTCATTCAGCCCCAGCATTTT | CASSECFRAVIQPQHF
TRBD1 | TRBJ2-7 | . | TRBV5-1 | TGCGCCAGCAGCTTCGGCACAGGGGTCTACGAGCAGTACTTC | CASSFGTGVYEQYF